This T cell receptor beta chain is drawn from a study of T cells in Graves' hyperthyroidism and ophthalmopathy. Amplification targeted TCR beta CDR3 regions from RNA transcripts. Initially, a first-round RT-PCR of the TCR CDR3 employed the HTBI primer set. TCRdb recomputed calls from the multiplex PCR reads with MiXCR, one row per CDR3 protein. The profile shows roughly 300,000 distinct CDR3 sequences, 20% to 30% of them singletons. This clonotype was observed many times. This CDR3 spans 17 amino acids. V dropped 1 base and J dropped 2; count of bases not matched to a gene: 10. The sequencing sample was made of blood. This receptor was identified in a man aged 40-49 years with Graves' hyperthyroidism that later progressed to Graves' ophthalmopathy. The chain recombines TRBV12-3 or TRBV12-4 with TRBJ1-1; 7 positions match TRBD1. The CDR3 DNA reads as TGTGCCAGCAGTTTAGTAAAAGGGGGCCTGGTAAACACTGAAGCTTTCTTT. Its protein is CASSLVKGGLVNTEAFF.